The clone carrying this TCR beta chain was counted only a few times. This sample was taken from a study of CD8+ T cells in alopecia areata. Reverse transcription of extracted RNA yielded cDNA, which provided the sequencing template. Only in-frame clones appear in the TCRdb table, and some are missing; sequencing was by immunoSEQ multiplex PCR. Of 150,000 or so clones in the sample, more than 45% were seen once. Source material: CD4+ T cells sorted from blood. The sequence was collected from a human donor with alopecia areata.

The DNA for the CDR3 is TGCAGCGTAACTAAAACGAGCTACGAGCAGTACTTC. It translates to CSVTKTSYEQYF. This sequence joins TRBV29-1 and TRBJ2-7, with no clear D. The CDR3 has 12 residues. Germline V CDR1 and CDR2: SQVTM, ANQGSEA. Trimming shortened V by 6 bases and J by 3 bases, and 12 bases separated the two germline ends.